These T cell receptor beta chains were read from a single sample in a study of T-cell reconstitution after alpha-beta-depleted transplantation in children. TCRdb re-called the PCR reads through MiXCR, storing one row per CDR3 protein. The sample contains around 580,000 distinct CDR3 sequences, 27% of which appear only once. Sequences were derived from PBMCs, sampled before TCRalphabeta/CD19-depleted stem cell transplant. Receptors were obtained from a boy in the first two years of life with Wiskott-Aldrich syndrome, due to receive a stem cell transplant. CDR3s include the opening cysteine and the closing phenylalanine or tryptophan. The order of the fields is D gene, V gene, J gene, clone size, CDR3 protein, CDR3 DNA. D genes are given only for firm matches. For some rows the clone size is stated as once, few or many, or as a class when expanded; others skip it.

D: NA; V: TRBV6-5; J: TRBJ2-7; size: few; CDR3: CASPRDIGYEQYF; DNA: TGTGCCAGCCCTCGGGACATTGGTTACGAGCAGTACTTC
D: NA; V: TRBV7-2; J: TRBJ2-5; size: few; CDR3: CASSPSSKETQYF; DNA: TGTGCCAGCAGCCCCTCTAGTAAAGAGACCCAGTACTTC
D: NA; V: TRBV5-1; J: TRBJ2-1; size: NA; CDR3: CASSLDIIFDNEQFF; DNA: TGCGCCAGCAGCTTGGATATAATTTTCGACAATGAGCAGTTCTTC
D: NA; V: TRBV20-1; J: TRBJ2-1; size: NA; CDR3: CSAKSGSYNEQFF; DNA: TGCAGTGCTAAAAGCGGCTCCTACAATGAGCAGTTCTTC
D: NA; V: TRBV19; J: TRBJ2-1; size: few; CDR3: CASSELRSSYNEQFF; DNA: TGTGCCAGTAGTGAGCTCCGGAGCTCCTACAATGAGCAGTTCTTC
D: NA; V: TRBV10-3; J: TRBJ2-5; size: NA; CDR3: CAGQAGLQETQYF; DNA: TGTGCCGGCCAGGCGGGACTGCAAGAGACCCAGTACTTC
D: NA; V: TRBV6-5; J: TRBJ1-4; size: NA; CDR3: CASSYSWRNEKLFF; DNA: TGTGCCAGCAGTTACTCGTGGCGTAATGAAAAACTGTTTTTT
D: NA; V: TRBV4-2; J: TRBJ2-1; size: few; CDR3: CASSQGIAAFSYNEQFF; DNA: TGTGCCAGCAGCCAGGGTATAGCGGCATTCTCCTACAATGAGCAGTTCTTC
D: TRBD1; V: TRBV5-1; J: TRBJ2-7; size: once; CDR3: CASSLAPGTGRYEQYF; DNA: TGCGCCAGCAGCTTGGCGCCCGGGACAGGGCGGTACGAGCAGTACTTC
D: NA; V: TRBV9; J: TRBJ2-5; size: NA; CDR3: CASSVEGLSRETQYF; DNA: TGTGCCAGCAGCGTAGAAGGGTTGAGTCGAGAGACCCAGTACTTC
D: TRBD1; V: TRBV15; J: TRBJ2-7; size: NA; CDR3: CATSAGGTGSYEQYF; DNA: TGTGCCACCAGCGCTGGGGGGACAGGGTCCTACGAGCAGTACTTC
D: TRBD2; V: TRBV2; J: TRBJ2-1; size: few; CDR3: CASMPSGRMAYNEQFF; DNA: TGTGCCAGCATGCCTAGCGGGAGAATGGCTTACAATGAGCAGTTCTTC
D: NA; V: TRBV7-9; J: TRBJ1-2; size: few; CDR3: CASSLVGGNYGYTF; DNA: TGTGCCAGCAGCTTAGTAGGAGGGAACTATGGCTACACCTTC
D: TRBD2; V: TRBV29-1; J: TRBJ2-7; size: few; CDR3: CSVGLAGGYEQYF; DNA: TGCAGCGTTGGCTTGGCGGGAGGGTACGAGCAGTACTTC
D: NA; V: TRBV7-9; J: TRBJ2-7; size: NA; CDR3: CASSLRSGLVSEQYF; DNA: TGTGCCAGCAGCTTACGATCGGGCCTAGTGTCGGAGCAGTACTTC
D: NA; V: TRBV5-1; J: TRBJ2-7; size: NA; CDR3: CASSLVLRSYEQYF; DNA: TGCGCCAGCAGCTTGGTCTTACGTTCCTACGAGCAGTACTTC
D: NA; V: TRBV29-1; J: TRBJ2-3; size: few; CDR3: CSVAQVNTDTQYF; DNA: TGCAGCGTTGCGCAGGTCAACACAGATACGCAGTATTTT
D: TRBD2; V: TRBV7-8; J: TRBJ2-1; size: few; CDR3: CASSLTSGGSRNEQFF; DNA: TGTGCCAGCAGCTTGACTAGCGGCGGAAGCAGGAATGAGCAGTTCTTC
D: TRBD2; V: TRBV4-2; J: TRBJ2-3; size: NA; CDR3: CASSQDSGGSTDTQYF; DNA: TGTGCCAGCAGCCAAGATTCGGGAGGGAGTACAGATACGCAGTATTTT
D: NA; V: TRBV6-5; J: TRBJ2-2; size: NA; CDR3: CASSYSRNTGELFF; DNA: TGTGCCAGCAGTTACTCTAGAAACACCGGGGAGCTGTTTTTT
D: TRBD2; V: TRBV12-3/TRBV12-4; J: TRBJ2-1; size: NA; CDR3: CASTILGLGGPLYNEQFF; DNA: TGTGCCAGCACCATTCTTGGATTGGGAGGGCCCTTGTACAATGAGCAGTTCTTC
D: TRBD1; V: TRBV5-1; J: TRBJ1-5; size: NA; CDR3: CASSAGTGDNQPQHF; DNA: TGCGCCAGCAGCGCGGGGACAGGGGACAATCAGCCCCAGCATTTT
D: NA; V: TRBV19; J: TRBJ1-5; size: NA; CDR3: CASSIIGSPNQPQHF; DNA: TGTGCCAGTAGTATCATCGGGAGTCCCAATCAGCCCCAGCATTTT
D: NA; V: TRBV5-1; J: TRBJ2-2; size: NA; CDR3: CASSMDSAGELFF; DNA: TGCGCCAGCAGCATGGACTCCGCCGGGGAGCTGTTTTTT